Detailed here is one TCR beta chain. Its antigen is as yet unknown. This sample is drawn from a study of OX40 agonist ivuxolimab in advanced cancers. Overall study context: Ivuxolimab was administered intravenously to patients at 0.01 to 10 mg/kg every 2 weeks. Every patient in dose escalation had hepatocellular carcinoma, melanoma, renal cell or head and neck cancer. The eligibility criteria allowed prior anti-PD-1, anti-PD-L1 or anti-CTLA-4 therapy, and about 40% had some.

TCRdb's table, derived via immunoSEQ multiplex PCR, lists solely in-frame clones and lacks some. The data contain 55,000 or so clones, more than 75% of them singletons. Study conclusions and caveats: Certain nonresponding patients likewise had low normalized T-cell clonal expansion.

The sequenced sample was CD4+ or CD8+ T cells sorted from blood, obtained in a trial of the OX40 agonist ivuxolimab. The receptor was isolated from an adult with an advanced solid tumor such as melanoma, head and neck, liver or kidney cancer.

This chain's CDR3 is CASSQDASPNTGELFF. In DNA form, the CDR3 reads TGCGCCAGCAGCCAAGATGCCAGTCCGAACACCGGGGAGCTGTTTTTT. The gene calls are TRBV4-1 and TRBJ2-2; D unresolved. The ends were cut back, 0 bases at V and 0 bases at J, with 8 bases in the middle. The germline gives CDR1 MGHRA, CDR2 YSYEKL. The CDR3 consists of 16 residues.